This TCR beta chain was identified in a study of OX40 agonist ivuxolimab in advanced cancers. Across the study: Participants averaged 60 years of age (range 23 to 79) and were 82.7% male.

Of note for this clone: Antigen unknown.

Regarding the study as a whole: Among T cells, CD8+ cells averaged more expanded clones than CD4+ cells.

Method: immunoSEQ multiplex PCR; TCRdb's copy keeps in-frame clones and lacks some. This table has approximately 100,000 clones, approximately 86% appearing once. The ends were cut back, 6 bases at V and 0 bases at J, with 12 bases in the middle. CDR3 size: 14 residues. Germline-derived CDR1 and CDR2 are MNHNS and SASEGT. This specimen consisted of CD4+ or CD8+ T cells sorted from blood, obtained in a trial of the OX40 agonist ivuxolimab. V gene TRBV6-1 combines with J gene TRBJ2-7; D is perhaps TRBD1 (5 bases). The sequence derives from an adult with an advanced solid tumor such as melanoma, head and neck, liver or kidney cancer. CDR3 sequence (DNA): TGTGCCAGCAGCCCCAGGGTCAGCTCCTACGAGCAGTACTTC. It is translated as CASSPRVSSYEQYF.